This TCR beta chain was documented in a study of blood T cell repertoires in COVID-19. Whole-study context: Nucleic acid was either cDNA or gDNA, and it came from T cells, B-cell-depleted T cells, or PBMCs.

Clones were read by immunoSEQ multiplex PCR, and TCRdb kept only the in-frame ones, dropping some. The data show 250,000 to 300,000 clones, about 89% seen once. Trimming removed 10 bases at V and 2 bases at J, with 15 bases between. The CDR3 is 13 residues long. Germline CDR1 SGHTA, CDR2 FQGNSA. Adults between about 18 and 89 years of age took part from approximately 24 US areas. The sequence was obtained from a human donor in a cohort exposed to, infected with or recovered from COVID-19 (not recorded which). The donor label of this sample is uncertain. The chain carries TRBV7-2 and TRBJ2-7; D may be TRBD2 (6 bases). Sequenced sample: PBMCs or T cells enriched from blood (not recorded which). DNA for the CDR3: TGTGCCATCACGGGGAGGAAGACCTACGAGCAGTACTTC. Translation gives CAITGRKTYEQYF.